Following are 10 T cell receptor beta chains from one sample sequenced in a study of T cell responses to AZD1222 COVID-19 vaccine (dated by TCRdb to the early 2020s). Libraries were made using the immunoSEQ multiplex PCR assay. TCRdb limited this immuneACCESS table to in-frame rearrangements with V and J called. A share of clones is missing; checked studies link under half to unresolved V genes, and the rest is unexplained. This sample lists some 86,000 clones; 90% were detected once. 5% to 6% of the sample is in the top ten clones. The time point label for this specimen denotes: about 28 days (+/-7) after the second vaccine dose. The sample in question was peripheral blood, obtained 28 days after the second AZD1222 dose. All receptors derive from an adult who received the AZD1222 COVID-19 vaccine.

The V call is TRBV19, the J call TRBJ1-4; the D gene is possibly TRBD1 (6 bases). The germline V gene encodes CDR1 LNHDA and CDR2 SQIVND (reference sequence). V dropped 7 bases and J dropped 8 bases, with 23 bases sitting between them. This CDR3 comprises 16 residues. CDR3 coding DNA: TGTGCCAGTAAGGAGGGGGACCCAGGGATCCCCGAAAAACTGTTTTTT. This encodes CASKEGDPGIPEKLFF.

V gene TRBV4-2 combines with J gene TRBJ1-4; D is perhaps TRBD1 (6 bases). This CDR3 is built from 16 residues. The V and J ends lost 4 bases and 5 bases respectively, with 17 bases between them. CDR1 is LGHNA and CDR2 is YNFKEQ in the germline V gene. The CDR3 sequence is CASSPPGGGTNEKLFF. CDR3 DNA sequence: TGTGCCAGCAGCCCTCCCGGGGGCGGAACGAATGAAAAACTGTTTTTT.

V gene TRBV6-5 combines with J gene TRBJ1-4, with D tentatively TRBD1 (5 bases). Germline values: CDR1 MNHEY, CDR2 SVGAGI. CDR3 length: 15 residues. The V gene lost 9 bases and the J gene lost 0 bases, with 14 bases spanning the gap. The CDR3 sequence is CASSRDLATNEKLFF. CDR3 nucleotides: TGTGCCAGTAGCCGGGACCTAGCAACTAATGAAAAACTGTTTTTT.

The chain links TRBV5-1 to TRBJ2-1; TRBD1 might be the D (7 bases). Per the germline V gene, CDR1 is SGHRS and CDR2 is YFSETQ. The CDR3 length is 15 residues. The V and J ends lost 0 bases and 4 bases respectively, with 11 bases between them. The DNA of the CDR3 is TGCGCCAGCAGCTTGGCGGGGGACAGTTACAATGAGCAGTTCTTC. Residues: CASSLAGDSYNEQFF.

This chain connects TRBV7-9 to TRBJ1-3; no clear D gene. CDR3 size: 15 residues. Trimming shortened V by 1 base and J by 0 bases, and 7 bases separated the two germline ends. Germline V gene data show CDR1 as SEHNR and CDR2 as FQNEAQ (reference sequence). This CDR3 reads CASSLGVISGNTIYF. In nucleotides, the CDR3 is TGTGCCAGCAGCTTAGGGGTTATCTCTGGAAACACCATATATTTT.

The chain recombines TRBV6-5 with TRBJ1-1, with D unresolved. V lost 6 bases and J 0 bases, leaving 11 bases between the germline ends. The CDR3 consists of 14 residues. Germline assignment: CDR1 MNHEY and CDR2 SVGAGI. This CDR3 is CASRTNTLNTEAFF. The CDR3 coding sequence is TGTGCCAGCAGAACGAACACTCTGAACACTGAAGCTTTCTTT.

The chain couples TRBV6-5 to TRBJ2-2; weak D call: TRBD1 (6 bases). Germline V gene lookup returns CDR1 MNHEY and CDR2 SVGAGI. This CDR3 is 13 amino acids long. Trimming took off 6 bases at V and 6 bases at J, with 11 bases between the two ends. CDR3 region: CASRGTGSGELFF. Written as DNA, the CDR3 is TGTGCCAGCAGAGGAACAGGGTCCGGGGAGCTGTTTTTT.

This clone was picked up many times. The gene calls are TRBV7-9 and TRBJ1-5; 8 bases line up with TRBD1. The trim removed 1 base at V and 3 bases at J, leaving 2 bases unmatched. The CDR3 covers 15 residues. Germline V CDR1 and CDR2: SEHNR, FQNEAQ (reference sequence). The DNA of the CDR3 is TGTGCCAGCAGCTTAGGGACAGGGCTCAATCAGCCCCAGCATTTT. This translates into CASSLGTGLNQPQHF.

The V call is TRBV29-1, the J call TRBJ1-3; 8 bases fit TRBD1. CDR1 is SQVTM, CDR2 ANQGSEA, per germline. This CDR3 has 14 amino acids. Trimming cost V 8 bases and J 4 bases; bases outside gene matches: 10. In DNA form, the CDR3 reads TGCAGCTTTTCCAGGGGGCCTGCAGGAAACACCATATATTTT. Translating it yields CSFSRGPAGNTIYF.

The chain combines TRBV5-6 with TRBJ1-2; perhaps TRBD1 as D (6 bases). This CDR3 contains 16 residues. Germline V gene sequence: CDR1 SGHDT, CDR2 YYEEEE. With 4 bases removed from V and 5 bases from J, the gap between germline ends came to 21 bases. The CDR3 DNA reads TGTGCCAGCAGCCCTGGATGGGGGGGCCGGGAATATGGCTACACCTTC. Its protein is CASSPGWGGREYGYTF. Combining the CDR3 with reference TRBV5-6 and TRBJ1-2 gives the whole variable domain DAGVTQSPTHLIKTRGQQVTLRCSPKSGHDTVSWYQQALGQGPQFIFQYYEEEERQRGNFPDRFSGHQFPNYSSELNVNALLLGDSALYLCASSPGWGGREYGYTFGSGTRLTVV.